The 25 T cell receptor beta chains reported below all come from one sample, sequenced in a study of blood T cell repertoires in COVID-19. Sequenced by immunoSEQ multiplex PCR; TCRdb stores in-frame clones only, minus some. The sample holds about 240,000 clones, 82% seen once. The sample was peripheral blood. The receptors originated from a woman aged 60-70 years with active or convalescent COVID-19.

This clone has a handful of counts. The V call is TRBV7-2, the J call TRBJ2-7; possibly TRBD1 for D (5 bases). V lost 5 bases and J lost 9, with 20 bases in between. The CDR3 extends over 14 amino acids. In germline, CDR1 is SGHTA, CDR2 FQGNSA. The CDR3 spells CASSGRVTPTRQYF. In DNA, the CDR3 is TGTGCCAGCAGCGGCAGGGTTACTCCTACGAGGCAGTACTTC.

This clone turned up a few times. This chain joins TRBV4-2 and TRBJ2-3; 8 nucleotides match TRBD1. V lost 0 bases and J lost 6; bases outside the gene matches: 5. Looked up from germline, CDR1 is LGHNA and CDR2 is YNFKEQ. The CDR3 runs to 15 residues. This chain's CDR3 is CASSQEGHRGDTQYF. The DNA of the CDR3 is TGTGCCAGCAGCCAAGAGGGTCACAGGGGGGATACGCAGTATTTT.

The chain carries TRBV29-1 and TRBJ2-1, with 11 bases that match TRBD2. V was clipped by 7 bases and J by 6 bases; unmatched bases: 5. CDR1 and CDR2 (germline): SQVTM, ANQGSEA. This CDR3 region has 13 residues. For the CDR3, the DNA is TGCAGCGGACTCGGACTAGCGGGCAATGAGCAGTTCTTC. Protein sequence: CSGLGLAGNEQFF.

The chain has TRBV3-1 (or the pseudogene TRBV3-2) and TRBJ2-7, with TRBD2 identical over 7 bases. Germline-derived CDR1 and CDR2 are LGHDT and YNNKEL (reference sequence). This CDR3 is 14 amino acids long. Trimming at V came to 4 bases and at J to 6 bases, leaving 9 bases not matched to a gene. The DNA of the CDR3 is TGTGCCAGCAGCCGAAAAACTAGCGTGGGCGAGCAGTACTTC. It specifies CASSRKTSVGEQYF.

The CDR3 region has the DNA TGCGCCAGCAGGTCTACAGGGTTGGATACGCAGTATTTT. The encoded protein is CASRSTGLDTQYF. The chain has TRBV5-1 and TRBJ2-3, with a weak D call TRBD1 (6 bases). The V end was cut by 5 bases, the J end by 6 bases, with 13 bases between. CDR3 length: 13 residues. The germline CDR1 and CDR2 sequences are SGHRS and YFSETQ.

This clone was observed a handful of times. The chain has TRBV6-4 and TRBJ2-3; 12 bases line up with TRBD2. This CDR3 comprises 16 residues. Germline loops: CDR1 MRHNA, CDR2 SNTAGT. J lost 3 bases, V lost 6 bases, and 7 bases had no gene match. The CDR3 spells CASSPSSGGATDTQYF. CDR3 coding DNA: TGTGCCAGCAGCCCCTCTAGCGGGGGGGCGACAGATACGCAGTATTTT.

The chain uses TRBV7-8 and TRBJ2-1; possible D gene TRBD2, 6 bases. The CDR3 is 15 residues long. Per germline, CDR1 SGHVS and CDR2 FQNEAQ. The ends were cut back, 3 bases at V and 4 bases at J, with 13 bases in the middle. CDR3 sequence reads: CASSFRLGGYNEQFF. The CDR3 DNA reads TGTGCCAGCAGCTTCCGACTAGGAGGGTACAATGAGCAGTTCTTC.

This chain uses TRBV7-9 with TRBJ1-1; D unresolved. This CDR3 contains 14 residues. Germline assignment: CDR1 SEHNR and CDR2 FQNEAQ (reference sequence). The V and J ends lost 2 bases and 4 bases respectively, with 11 bases between them. The CDR3 DNA is TGTGCCAGCAGCTTAAATGGAAGAGGCACTGAAGCTTTCTTT. It codes for CASSLNGRGTEAFF.

This clone was counted once. The V and J genes are TRBV30 and TRBJ1-1; D gene uncertain. This CDR3 region has 13 residues. Germline assignment: CDR1 GTSNPN and CDR2 SVGIG (reference sequence). V was pared by 2 bases and J by 0 bases, with 7 bases between. CDR3 nucleotides: TGTGCCTGGAGTCTCCAGGTGAACACTGAAGCTTTCTTT. It yields the protein CAWSLQVNTEAFF.

The J gene is TRBJ2-7, the V gene TRBV5-4, with D perhaps TRBD1 (5 bases). Germline CDR1 reads SGHNT; CDR2 reads YYREEE (reference sequence). With 4 bases removed from V and 5 bases from J, the gap between germline ends came to 13 bases. The CDR3 runs 13 residues. CDR3 sequence (DNA): TGTGCCAGCAGCCCCTTCGTAGGGGACGAGCAGTACTTC. Amino acids: CASSPFVGDEQYF.

The chain joins TRBV25-1 to TRBJ1-1; weak D call: TRBD1 (6 bases). Germline CDR1 and CDR2: MGHDK and SYGVNS. Trimming cost V 6 bases and J 5 bases, with 16 bases left between them. This CDR3 contains 14 residues. DNA of the CDR3: TGTGCCAGCAGCCCATGGGGGGGCCGGACTGAAGCTTTCTTT. It codes for CASSPWGGRTEAFF. Filled out from reference TRBV25-1 and TRBJ1-1, the complete variable domain reads EADIYQTPRYLVIGTGKKITLECSQTMGHDKMYWYQQDPGMELHLIHYSYGVNSTEKGDLSSESTVSRIRTEHFPLTLESARPSHTSQYLCASSPWGGRTEAFFGQGTRLTVV.

CDR3 in amino acids: CASSIQGTLYGYTF. For the CDR3, the DNA is TGTGCCAGCAGCATTCAGGGGACCCTCTATGGCTACACCTTC. The genes are TRBV7-2 and TRBJ1-2; the D gene is possibly TRBD1 (6 bases). The germline CDR1 and CDR2 sequences are SGHTA and FQGNSA. The V gene lost 5 bases and the J gene lost 4 bases, with 14 bases spanning the gap. There are 14 residues in the CDR3.

V usage is TRBV6-5 and J usage is TRBJ2-7; 7 bases match TRBD1. J lost 3 bases, V lost 5 bases, and 7 bases had no gene match. The CDR3 is made up of 14 amino acids. Germline CDR1 MNHEY, CDR2 SVGAGI. The CDR3 reads CASSTRDSIYEQYF. As DNA, the CDR3 is TGTGCCAGCAGTACCCGGGACAGTATCTACGAGCAGTACTTC.

The chain links TRBV5-4 to TRBJ2-2, with 7 bases lining up with TRBD1. The CDR3 covers 15 residues. Looked up from germline, CDR1 is SGHNT and CDR2 is YYREEE (reference sequence). Losses at the gene ends were 7 bases for V and 1 base for J; bases not matched to a gene: 7. CDR3 DNA sequence: TGTGCCAGCGAGACAGGGCCCTTGAACACCGGGGAGCTGTTTTTT. Translation: CASETGPLNTGELFF.

The chain combines TRBV18 with TRBJ2-7; possibly TRBD1 for D (5 bases). This CDR3 has 14 amino acids. V lost 3 bases to trimming and J lost 3 bases, with 12 bases between them. Germline V gene lookup returns CDR1 KGHSH and CDR2 LQKENI. As DNA, the CDR3 is TGTGCCAGCTCACCTAGCCAGGGCAACTACGAGCAGTACTTC. Translation gives CASSPSQGNYEQYF.

The count of this clone is one. The chain employs TRBV21-1 and TRBJ1-4; TRBD1, as called in the table, went unchecked against the DNA. TRBV21-1 is annotated as a pseudogene. The CDR3 sequence is 15 residues long. In DNA, the CDR3 is TGTGCCAGCAGCGGATTGGGCAGCCATAATGAAAAACTGTTTTTT. Amino acids: CASSGLGSHNEKLFF.

This chain joins TRBV6-2 or TRBV6-3 and TRBJ2-1; unclear D gene. Deletions cut 6 bases from V and 8 bases from J, with 8 bases between. There are 11 residues in the CDR3. CDR1 is MNHEY, CDR2 SVGEGT, per germline. CDR3 sequence (DNA): TGTGCCAGCAGCGACATGGATGAGCAGTTCTTC. This gives the protein CASSDMDEQFF.

As DNA, the CDR3 is TGTGCCAGCAGCTTAGACCTGGGGGGTCAGCCGAACACTGAAGCTTTCTTT. This encodes CASSLDLGGQPNTEAFF. J is TRBJ1-1 and V is TRBV7-9, with a tentative D call TRBD1 (5 bases). Germline CDR1 reads SEHNR; CDR2 reads FQNEAQ (reference sequence). CDR3 length: 17 amino acids. With 1 base removed from V and 1 base from J, the gap between germline ends came to 16 bases.

This clone has a single count. The rearrangement links TRBV9 to TRBJ2-1, with 9 bases aligning to TRBD2. The CDR3 covers 16 residues. Germline V gene lookup returns CDR1 SGDLS and CDR2 YYNGEE. V lost 0 bases and J lost 3; bases outside the gene matches: 4. Here the CDR3 DNA reads TGTGCCAGCAGCGTAGATAGCGGGGGAATCTACAATGAGCAGTTCTTC. Translating it yields CASSVDSGGIYNEQFF.

The CDR3 bases are TGTGCCAGCGGAGGAGCCGGGACAGGATCGTCTAACTATGGCTACACCTTC. This gives the protein CASGGAGTGSSNYGYTF. This sequence joins TRBV25-1 and TRBJ1-2; 8 bases align to TRBD1. J lost 0 bases, V lost 8 bases, and 14 bases had no gene match. CDR3 size: 17 residues. CDR1 and CDR2 (germline): MGHDK, SYGVNS.

The CDR3 reads CASSEGDRGISGYTF. Written as DNA, the CDR3 is TGTGCCAGCAGTGAGGGAGACAGGGGAATCTCTGGCTACACCTTC. This chain links TRBV2 with TRBJ1-2, with 8 bases identical to TRBD1. The CDR3 contains 15 residues. Per the germline V gene, CDR1 is SNHLY and CDR2 is FYNNEI. The trim removed 3 bases at V and 7 bases at J, leaving 10 bases unmatched.

The J gene is TRBJ2-7, the V gene TRBV6-5, with TRBD1 matching 10 bases. Germline CDR1 reads MNHEY; CDR2 reads SVGAGI. V lost 6 bases to trimming and J lost 3 bases; unmatched junction nucleotides: 8. The length of the CDR3 is 15 residues. The DNA for the CDR3 is TGTGCCAGCAGCCTAGGACAGGGGGTAGGCTACGAGCAGTACTTC. Translation: CASSLGQGVGYEQYF.

The V and J genes are TRBV19 and TRBJ2-3, with D unresolved. The CDR3 spans 14 residues. Germline lookup yields CDR1 LNHDA and CDR2 SQIVND (reference sequence). Trimming cost V 3 bases and J 2 bases, with 9 bases left between them. DNA for the CDR3: TGTGCCAGTAGTATGCTGGGCTTCACAGATACGCAGTATTTT. Amino acids: CASSMLGFTDTQYF.

The rearrangement uses TRBV5-1 and TRBJ1-1, with D perhaps matching TRBD1 (5 bases). The CDR3 spans 14 residues. The germline V gene has CDR1 SGHRS and CDR2 YFSETQ. V lost 4 bases and J 5 bases, leaving 15 bases between the germline ends. CDR3 sequence (DNA): TGCGCCAGCAGCCCGGGGGAGGGTAGGACTGAAGCTTTCTTT. Translation gives CASSPGEGRTEAFF.

Only one count was recorded for this clone. V usage is TRBV5-6 and J usage is TRBJ1-1; TRBD1 is a possible D gene (6 bases). The CDR3 contains 13 residues. Germline CDR1 is SGHDT and CDR2 is YYEEEE. Deletions cut 4 bases from V and 5 bases from J, with 12 bases between. In nucleotides, the CDR3 is TGTGCCAGCAGCCTCCAGGGGTGGACTGAAGCTTTCTTT. This sequence encodes CASSLQGWTEAFF.